The source of this TCR beta chain is a study of beta chain features in type 1 diabetes. This clone occurred a few times. The antigen remains undetermined. Study results and caveats: In cDNA sequencing, cells with high TCR expression could be over-represented.

cDNA synthesis used the whole RNA isolate, giving expressed TCRB sequences. Using immunoSEQ multiplex PCR, the repertoire was profiled, and TCRdb retains in-frame clones only, with some absent. The repertoire holds approximately 170,000 clones, less than 9.5% seen once, with 2% to 2.5% in the top ten. The CDR3 has 15 residues. After removal of 4 bases from V and 6 bases from J, the junction contained 8 bases not matched to a gene. CDR1 is LGHNA, CDR2 YSLEER, per germline. The sequence was obtained from a woman between 18 and 29 years old in good health. The chain combines TRBV4-3 with TRBJ2-1; 8 nucleotides align to TRBD2. Sequenced material: central memory CD4+ T cells from blood. The CDR3 is CASSPQAGGSNEQFF. CDR3 bases: TGCGCCAGCAGCCCCCAGGCGGGGGGATCCAATGAGCAGTTCTTC.